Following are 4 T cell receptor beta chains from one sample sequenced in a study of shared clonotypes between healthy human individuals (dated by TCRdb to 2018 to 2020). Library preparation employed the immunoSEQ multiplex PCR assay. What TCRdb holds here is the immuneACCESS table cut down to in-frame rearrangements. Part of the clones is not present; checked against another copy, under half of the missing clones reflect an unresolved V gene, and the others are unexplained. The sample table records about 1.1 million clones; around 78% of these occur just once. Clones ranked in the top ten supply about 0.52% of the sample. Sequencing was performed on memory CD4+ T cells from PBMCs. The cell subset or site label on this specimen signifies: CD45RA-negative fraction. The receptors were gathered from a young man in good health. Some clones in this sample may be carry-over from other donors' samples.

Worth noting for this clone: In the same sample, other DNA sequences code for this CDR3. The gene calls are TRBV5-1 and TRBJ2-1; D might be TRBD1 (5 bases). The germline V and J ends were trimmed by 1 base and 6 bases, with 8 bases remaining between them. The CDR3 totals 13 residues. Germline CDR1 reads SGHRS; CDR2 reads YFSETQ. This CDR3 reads CASSLTGVNEQFF. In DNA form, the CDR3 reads TGCGCCAGCAGCTTGACAGGCGTCAATGAGCAGTTCTTC.

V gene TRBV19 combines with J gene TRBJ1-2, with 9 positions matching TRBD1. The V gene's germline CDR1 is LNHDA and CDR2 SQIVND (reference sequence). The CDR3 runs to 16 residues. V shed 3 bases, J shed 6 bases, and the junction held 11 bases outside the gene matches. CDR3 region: CASSIGLTGGTDGYTF. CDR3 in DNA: TGTGCCAGTAGTATTGGATTGACAGGGGGGACGGATGGCTACACCTTC.

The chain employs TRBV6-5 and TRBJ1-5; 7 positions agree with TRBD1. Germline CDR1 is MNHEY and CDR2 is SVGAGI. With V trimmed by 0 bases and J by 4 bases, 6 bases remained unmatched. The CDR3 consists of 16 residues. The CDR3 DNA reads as TGTGCCAGCAGTTACTCAGTCGGGACAGCGAATCAGCCCCAGCATTTT. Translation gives CASSYSVGTANQPQHF.

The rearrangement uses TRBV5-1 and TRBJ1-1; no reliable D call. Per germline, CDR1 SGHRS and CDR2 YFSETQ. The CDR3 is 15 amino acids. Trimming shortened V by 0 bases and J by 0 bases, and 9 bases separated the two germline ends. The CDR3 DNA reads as TGCGCCAGCAGCTTGGAACAGTTCATGAACACTGAAGCTTTCTTT. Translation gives CASSLEQFMNTEAFF.